The 24 T cell receptor beta chains below were found in one sample sequenced in a study of blood T cell repertoires in COVID-19. The table came from immunoSEQ multiplex PCR; TCRdb's copy has only in-frame clones and leaves some out. Seen here are 120,000 or so clones, 80% to 90% observed once, and the top ten hold roughly 2.2%. The sample was peripheral blood. The receptors derive from a woman between 50 and 59 years old with acute or convalescent COVID-19.

This sequence joins TRBV5-6 and TRBJ2-7, with 9 positions matching TRBD2. There are 15 residues in the CDR3. Germline loops: CDR1 SGHDT, CDR2 YYEEEE. With 4 bases clipped from V and 2 bases from J, the junction kept 7 bases outside the gene matches. CDR3: CASSAGLARTYEQYF. Written as DNA, the CDR3 is TGTGCCAGCAGCGCTGGACTAGCGAGAACCTACGAGCAGTACTTC.

The rearrangement links TRBV7-7 to TRBJ2-5; TRBD2 matches 8 bases. The CDR3 runs 16 residues. V dropped 2 bases and J dropped 1; count of bases not matched to a gene: 6. From germline, CDR1 is SSHAT and CDR2 FNYEAQ (reference sequence). CDR3 sequence (DNA): TGTGCCAGCAGCTTACTAGCGGGCGGACCCCAAGAGACCCAGTACTTC. Protein: CASSLLAGGPQETQYF. Combining the CDR3 with reference TRBV7-7 and TRBJ2-5 gives the whole variable domain GAGVSQSPRYKVTKRGQDVTLRCDPISSHATLYWYQQALGQGPEFLTYFNYEAQPDKSGLPSDRFSAERPEGSISTLTIQRTEQRDSAMYRCASSLLAGGPQETQYFGPGTRLLVL.

J is TRBJ1-6 and V is TRBV4-1, with 9 bases matching TRBD1. Germline V gene sequence: CDR1 MGHRA, CDR2 YSYEKL. The V segment lost 6 bases and the J segment 6 bases; nucleotides outside the gene matches: 6. CDR3 size: 15 residues. The CDR3 is CASRRPGQGNSPLHF. CDR3 coding DNA: TGCGCCAGCAGGCGACCGGGACAGGGTAATTCACCCCTCCACTTT.

The CDR3 here is CASSLAVAQETQYF. In DNA form, the CDR3 reads TGTGCCAGCAGCTTAGCCGTGGCTCAAGAGACCCAGTACTTC. This chain uses TRBV7-2 with TRBJ2-5, with D uncertain. V lost 0 bases, J lost 2 bases, and 7 bases lay in between. Per the germline V gene, CDR1 is SGHTA and CDR2 is FQGNSA. This CDR3 region has 14 residues.

The chain has TRBV5-5 and TRBJ1-4; perhaps TRBD1 as D (6 bases). The CDR3 length is 13 residues. Germline CDR1 is SGHKS and CDR2 is YYEKEE (reference sequence). The V and J ends lost 6 bases and 4 bases respectively, with 10 bases between them. The CDR3 coding sequence is TGTGCCAGCATCCAGGGACATAATGAAAAACTGTTTTTT. Protein product: CASIQGHNEKLFF.

This clone showed up just once. The chain joins TRBV4-1 to TRBJ1-5, with D unclear. Germline CDR1 reads MGHRA; CDR2 reads YSYEKL. V gave up 4 bases and J gave up 5 bases, with 9 bases separating them. This CDR3 has 13 residues. CDR3 DNA sequence: TGCGCCAGCAGCCCTGGGAGTTATCAGCCCCAGCATTTT. Its translation is CASSPGSYQPQHF.

This chain links TRBV27 with TRBJ1-5; D unresolved. The CDR3 contains 13 residues. The ends were cut back, 3 bases at V and 4 bases at J, with 7 bases in the middle. Germline CDR1 reads MNHEY; CDR2 reads SMNVEV (reference sequence). CDR3 loop: CASSLKENQPQHF. The CDR3 DNA follows: TGTGCCAGCAGTTTGAAGGAGAATCAGCCCCAGCATTTT.

The gene calls are TRBV7-9 and TRBJ1-2; D perhaps matches TRBD1 (6 bases). V gave up 4 bases and J gave up 3 bases, with 12 bases separating them. Germline V gene lookup returns CDR1 SEHNR and CDR2 FQNEAQ (reference sequence). CDR3 length equals 14 residues. The CDR3 DNA reads TGTGCCAGCAGCTGGGCAGGGGATTACTATGGCTACACCTTC. This gives the protein CASSWAGDYYGYTF.

This clone was detected only a few times. The chain couples TRBV7-9 to TRBJ2-7; 10 positions match TRBD1. Trimming at V came to 2 bases and at J to 0 bases, leaving 4 bases not matched to a gene. Germline-derived CDR1 and CDR2 are SEHNR and FQNEAQ (reference sequence). The CDR3 length is 16 residues. The CDR3 nucleotides are TGTGCCAGCAGCTTAAGACAGGGGGCCAGCTCCTACGAGCAGTACTTC. Its protein product is CASSLRQGASSYEQYF.

This chain connects TRBV12-3 or TRBV12-4 to TRBJ1-2, with D perhaps matching TRBD1 (5 bases). The V and J ends lost 1 base and 8 bases respectively, with 11 bases between them. The CDR3 contains 13 residues. The CDR3 here is CASSLDRRGGYTF. The CDR3 DNA sequence: TGTGCCAGCAGTTTAGACAGGAGGGGAGGCTACACCTTC.

The chain joins TRBV19 to TRBJ2-5; D remains unclear. V lost 3 bases and J 4 bases, leaving 9 bases between the germline ends. Germline V CDR1 and CDR2: LNHDA, SQIVND (reference sequence). CDR3 length equals 13 residues. The CDR3 loop is CASSIQRRETQYF. The CDR3 coding sequence is TGTGCCAGTAGTATTCAGAGGCGAGAGACCCAGTACTTC.

V and J are TRBV6-5 and TRBJ1-2; 10 bases map to TRBD1. Germline V gives CDR1 MNHEY, CDR2 SVGAGI. This CDR3 is built from 14 residues. After removal of 5 bases from V and 6 bases from J, the junction contained 6 bases not matched to a gene. Here the CDR3 reads CASSTLGQGDGYTF. CDR3 sequence (DNA): TGTGCCAGCAGTACCCTTGGACAGGGGGATGGCTACACCTTC.

The chain is built from TRBV29-1 and TRBJ2-6; D is possibly TRBD1 (6 bases). This CDR3 contains 13 residues. The germline V gene encodes CDR1 SQVTM and CDR2 ANQGSEA. CDR3 in DNA: TGCGCATGGGCAGGGGACGGGGCCAACGTCCTGACTTTC. This sequence encodes CAWAGDGANVLTF.

The chain carries TRBV3-1 (or the pseudogene TRBV3-2) and TRBJ1-2, with 10 positions matching TRBD1. The ends lost 0 bases at V and 8 bases at J; junction bases unmatched: 3. The CDR3 runs 14 residues. Germline loops: CDR1 LGHDT, CDR2 YNNKEL (reference sequence). CDR3 nucleotide sequence: TGTGCCAGCAGCCAAGAAGGGACAGGGGTCGGCTACACCTTC. Protein product: CASSQEGTGVGYTF.

The V call is TRBV24-1, the J call TRBJ1-2; 9 nucleotides line up with TRBD1. The V gene end was trimmed by 4 bases and the J gene end by 2 bases; junction bases not matched to a gene: 7. CDR1 and CDR2 (germline): KGHDR, SFDVKD. This CDR3 is built from 16 residues. In DNA form, the CDR3 reads TGTGCCACCAGTGAACCCACAGGGGGCGACAACTATGGCTACACCTTC. Protein: CATSEPTGGDNYGYTF.

The chain carries TRBV5-5 and TRBJ2-3; tentatively, D is TRBD1 (5 bases). The CDR3 loop spans 15 amino acids. CDR1 and CDR2 from the germline V gene are SGHKS and YYEKEE (reference sequence). V dropped 0 bases and J dropped 1 base, with 9 bases sitting between them. The CDR3, as DNA: TGTGCCAGCAGCTTGGTGTGGGGCGGCACAGATACGCAGTATTTT. It specifies CASSLVWGGTDTQYF.

The rearrangement links TRBV5-6 to TRBJ1-4; 11 bases line up with TRBD1. Trimming took 4 bases from V and 4 from J; bases not matched to a gene: 3. Germline CDR1 is SGHDT and CDR2 is YYEEEE. This CDR3 is built from 15 residues. In DNA, the CDR3 is TGTGCCAGCAGCAGGACAGGGGGCGTTAATGAAAAACTGTTTTTT. It codes for CASSRTGGVNEKLFF.

The chain uses TRBV7-2 and TRBJ1-6; D may be TRBD1 (5 bases). Germline CDR1 SGHTA, CDR2 FQGNSA. V was pared by 3 bases and J by 2 bases, with 8 bases between. This CDR3 is 15 amino acids long. Here the CDR3 reads CASSFPGTYNSPLHF. In DNA form, the CDR3 reads TGTGCCAGCAGCTTTCCAGGGACCTATAATTCACCCCTCCACTTT.

This sequence joins TRBV7-2 and TRBJ2-3; 9 nucleotides align to TRBD2. CDR1 SGHTA and CDR2 FQGNSA come from the germline V gene. Unmatched junction bases numbered 4, after V lost 1 base and J lost 8 bases. The CDR3 covers 14 residues. The CDR3 reads CASSLGTSALTQYF. The DNA for the CDR3 is TGTGCCAGCAGCTTAGGGACTAGCGCTCTTACGCAGTATTTT.

This clone has just one count. The genes are TRBV7-2 and TRBJ2-1, with D maybe TRBD2 (5 bases). With 1 base removed from V and 9 bases from J, the gap between germline ends came to 10 bases. CDR1 SGHTA and CDR2 FQGNSA come from the germline V gene. The CDR3 loop spans 13 amino acids. Here the CDR3 reads CASSLVAYGEQFF. CDR3 DNA: TGTGCCAGCAGCTTAGTAGCGTACGGTGAGCAGTTCTTC.

The V gene is TRBV29-1, the J gene TRBJ1-1; unclear D gene. Trimming left V 7 bases short and J 1 base short, with 13 bases between. Germline loops: CDR1 SQVTM, CDR2 ANQGSEA. There are 13 residues in the CDR3. The CDR3 sequence: CSARRPENTEAFF. Written as DNA, the CDR3 is TGCAGCGCTCGGCGGCCTGAGAACACTGAAGCTTTCTTT. Filled out from reference TRBV29-1 and TRBJ1-1, the complete variable domain reads SAVISQKPSRDICQRGTSLTIQCQVDSQVTMMFWYRQQPGQSLTLIATANQGSEATYESGFVIDKFPISRPNLTFSTLTVSNMSPEDSSIYLCSARRPENTEAFFGQGTRLTVV.

The chain has TRBV7-3 and TRBJ2-3; D uncertain. Trimming shortened V by 5 bases and J by 9 bases, and 12 bases separated the two germline ends. The CDR3 runs to 12 residues. Germline CDR1 reads SGHTA; CDR2 reads FQGTGA. The CDR3 protein is CASSPGAGTQYF. The CDR3 DNA reads as TGTGCCAGCAGCCCCGGTGCAGGCACGCAGTATTTT.

This clone was recorded only once. The chain employs TRBV29-1 and TRBJ1-2; no clear D gene. CDR1 and CDR2 from the germline V gene are SQVTM and ANQGSEA. The CDR3 covers 13 residues. V gave up 3 bases and J gave up 2 bases, with 10 bases separating them. Here the CDR3 reads CSVDTTVNYGYTF. In DNA form, the CDR3 reads TGCAGCGTTGATACCACAGTCAACTATGGCTACACCTTC.

This sequence joins TRBV6-1 and TRBJ1-3, with unresolved D. The germline V gene has CDR1 MNHNS and CDR2 SASEGT. The ends were cut back, 0 bases at V and 4 bases at J, with 4 bases in the middle. The CDR3 consists of 13 residues. In nucleotides, the CDR3 is TGTGCCAGCAGTGAAGCTATAGGAAACACCATATATTTT. This gives the protein CASSEAIGNTIYF.